These 20 T cell receptor beta chains were all obtained from the same sample, sequenced in a study of identical twins (TCRdb year 2016). The method was 5' RACE. Instrument on record: Illumina HiSeq 2000. TCRdb handled the public reads itself, with Q25 trimming in fastp and clone calling in MiXCR, and kept productive beta chains. Every distinct CDR3 protein forms one entry, paired with its most common genes and DNA. Present in this sample are hundreds of thousands of distinct CDR3 sequences, less than 10% of which were seen just once. The top ten hold 0.98% of the sample. The sample was also reused in another study, on yellow fever vaccine responses in identical twins.

The sequencing sample was made of PBMCs. The receptors here all came from a woman between 18 and 29 years old in good health.

This clonotype has a single count. The rearrangement uses TRBV28 and TRBJ1-6, with D unclear. There are 14 residues in the CDR3. Trimming took off 7 bases at V and 6 bases at J, with 13 bases between the two ends. Germline V gene data show CDR1 as MDHEN and CDR2 as SYDVKM. DNA for the CDR3: TGTGCCAGCACACCGGAACCTCTTAATTCACCCCTCCACTTT. Its translation is CASTPEPLNSPLHF.

This clonotype was observed many times. The V gene is TRBV6-2 or TRBV6-3, the J gene TRBJ2-1; TRBD1 might be the D (6 bases). This CDR3 has 17 residues. Per germline, CDR1 MNHEY and CDR2 SVGEGT. V gave up 0 bases and J gave up 3 bases, with 15 bases separating them. Written as DNA, the CDR3 is TGTGCCAGCAGTTACTCCAAAATCCAGGGGAGCTACAATGAGCAGTTCTTC. This sequence encodes CASSYSKIQGSYNEQFF.

This clonotype appeared many times. This chain connects TRBV29-1 to TRBJ2-2; the D gene is possibly TRBD1 (6 bases). Between the trimmed V and J ends, which lost 7 bases and 1 base, there was a span of 16 bases. This CDR3 spans 15 amino acids. Germline CDR1 SQVTM, CDR2 ANQGSEA. The CDR3: CSAVSGTKNTGELFF. The CDR3, as DNA: TGCAGCGCTGTCTCCGGGACAAAGAACACCGGGGAGCTGTTTTTT.

In its sample, this clonotype was seen a few times. The J gene is TRBJ2-6, the V gene TRBV3-1; 9 nucleotides align to TRBD2. Germline V gene lookup returns CDR1 LGHDT and CDR2 YNNKEL (reference sequence). The CDR3 sequence is 20 residues long. Trimming at V came to 4 bases and at J to 1 base, leaving 14 bases not matched to a gene. The CDR3 is CASSRLEGASGVSGANVLTF. The CDR3, as DNA: TGTGCCAGCAGCCGCCTTGAAGGCGCTAGCGGGGTGTCTGGGGCCAACGTCCTGACTTTC.

This rearrangement joins TRBV2 to TRBJ2-7, with a possible D match to TRBD1 (5 bases). There are 12 residues in the CDR3. CDR1 is SNHLY and CDR2 is FYNNEI in the germline V gene. Trimming removed 7 bases at V and 7 bases at J, with 14 bases between. In DNA form, the CDR3 reads TGTGCCAGCAAGGAGCAGGGATCGGAGCAGTACTTC. Its protein is CASKEQGSEQYF.

This chain links TRBV5-1 with TRBJ2-1; 9 bases line up with TRBD1. The CDR3 loop spans 15 amino acids. With 5 bases clipped from V and 2 bases from J, the junction kept 5 bases outside the gene matches. The germline gives CDR1 SGHRS, CDR2 YFSETQ. CDR3 bases: TGCGCCAGCAGGATGGGACAGGGAGCCTACAATGAGCAGTTCTTC. As protein: CASRMGQGAYNEQFF.

V gene TRBV20-1 combines with J gene TRBJ2-7, with 8 bases matching TRBD1. The CDR3 totals 14 residues. Germline V CDR1 and CDR2: DFQATT, SNEGSKA (reference sequence). The trim removed 2 bases at V and 3 bases at J, leaving 6 bases unmatched. Here the CDR3 DNA reads TGCAGTGCTAGAAGTTGGACAGGGATCTACGAGCAGTACTTC. Translation: CSARSWTGIYEQYF.

The J gene is TRBJ2-7, the V gene TRBV20-1; D not certain. Germline V lookup: CDR1 DFQATT, CDR2 SNEGSKA (reference sequence). V gave up 0 bases and J gave up 0 bases, with 9 bases separating them. The CDR3 totals 14 residues. The chain's CDR3 is CSARDLRDSYEQYF. CDR3 DNA sequence: TGCAGTGCTAGAGATCTAAGGGACTCCTACGAGCAGTACTTC.

The table lists this clonotype with a few counts. The J gene is TRBJ2-5, the V gene TRBV4-2; tentative D call: TRBD2 (5 bases). Trimming cost V 2 bases and J 2 bases, with 15 bases left between them. In germline, CDR1 is LGHNA, CDR2 YNFKEQ. The CDR3 runs 16 residues. The CDR3: CASSQPEVGFQETQYF. Here the CDR3 DNA reads TGTGCCAGCAGCCAACCGGAGGTGGGCTTTCAAGAGACCCAGTACTTC.

In its sample, this clonotype was seen many times. The rearrangement links TRBV6-5 to TRBJ1-1; D remains unclear. This CDR3 has 15 amino acids. V lost 6 bases and J lost 0, with 14 bases in between. From germline, CDR1 is MNHEY and CDR2 SVGAGI. CDR3 DNA sequence: TGTGCCAGCAGCTTAGATTCGGGGTTGAACACTGAAGCTTTCTTT. This codes for CASSLDSGLNTEAFF.

This rearrangement joins TRBV4-3 to TRBJ2-5; 11 bases are a match to TRBD2. Per the germline V gene, CDR1 is LGHNA and CDR2 is YSLEER. This CDR3 spans 16 amino acids. After removal of 0 bases from V and 4 bases from J, the junction contained 4 bases not matched to a gene. CDR3 bases: TGCGCCAGCAGCCAAGAGATTCTAGCGGGAGGAGAGACCCAGTACTTC. Translating gives CASSQEILAGGETQYF.

This clonotype was seen only a few times. The genes are TRBV27 and TRBJ2-1, with D perhaps matching TRBD2 (5 bases). V dropped 7 bases and J dropped 5 bases, with 15 bases sitting between them. This CDR3 region has 14 residues. Germline V gene data show CDR1 as MNHEY and CDR2 as SMNVEV (reference sequence). CDR3: CASTTTLGDNEQFF. DNA of the CDR3: TGTGCCAGCACCACTACTCTCGGGGACAATGAGCAGTTCTTC.

In its sample, this clonotype was seen many times. V gene TRBV29-1 combines with J gene TRBJ1-2; 10 bases fit TRBD1. CDR3 length equals 13 residues. Trimming at V came to 6 bases and at J to 4 bases, leaving 5 bases not matched to a gene. Per germline, CDR1 SQVTM and CDR2 ANQGSEA. CDR3 nucleotide sequence: TGCAGCGTGGGGACAGGGGCAATCTATGGCTACACCTTC. This codes for CSVGTGAIYGYTF.

This clonotype was counted at least ten times. The gene calls are TRBV12-3 or TRBV12-4 and TRBJ1-1; tentatively, D is TRBD1 (5 bases). The CDR3 is 14 amino acids. The germline V and J ends were trimmed by 6 bases and 3 bases, with 14 bases remaining between them. The CDR3 sequence is CASRKIAGDTEAFF. The DNA of the CDR3 is TGTGCCAGCAGGAAGATAGCGGGGGACACTGAAGCTTTCTTT.

At least ten counts were recorded for this clonotype. CDR3 amino acids: CASSSAGGTYEQYF. Written as DNA, the CDR3 is TGTGCCAGCAGTTCAGCGGGAGGGACCTACGAGCAGTACTTC. The V call is TRBV6-2 or TRBV6-3, the J call TRBJ2-7; 10 nucleotides line up with TRBD2. With 4 bases clipped from V and 2 bases from J, the junction kept 2 bases outside the gene matches. CDR3 length: 14 residues. Germline V lookup: CDR1 MNHEY, CDR2 SVGEGT.

This clonotype was seen ten or more times. The J gene is TRBJ1-1, the V gene TRBV7-3; D is ambiguous. V shed 2 bases and J shed 3 bases, with 7 bases lying between them. This CDR3 comprises 13 residues. The germline CDR1 and CDR2 sequences are SGHTA and FQGTGA. The CDR3 spells CASSLRQDTEAFF. The CDR3 DNA reads TGTGCCAGCAGCTTACGGCAGGACACTGAAGCTTTCTTT.

This clonotype was observed at least ten times. The rearrangement uses TRBV5-1 and TRBJ1-2; possible D gene TRBD1, 6 bases. With 0 bases removed from V and 7 bases from J, the gap between germline ends came to 10 bases. Germline V gene sequence: CDR1 SGHRS, CDR2 YFSETQ. CDR3 length: 13 amino acids. The CDR3 is CASSLAQGLGYTF. The CDR3 bases are TGCGCCAGCAGCTTGGCCCAGGGGCTTGGCTACACCTTC.

This clonotype was counted only a few times. The chain has TRBV6-1 and TRBJ1-2, with D possibly being TRBD1 (5 bases). Trimming removed 6 bases at V and 1 base at J, with 21 bases between. The CDR3 is 17 residues long. From germline, CDR1 is MNHNS and CDR2 SASEGT. CDR3 protein: CASSQLRGPRFNYGYTF. The CDR3 DNA is TGTGCCAGCAGCCAACTCCGGGGCCCGAGATTTAACTATGGCTACACCTTC.

The J gene is TRBJ1-2, the V gene TRBV9; 10 nucleotides agree with TRBD1. Trimming at V came to 3 bases and at J to 7 bases, leaving 3 bases not matched to a gene. Germline V gene sequence: CDR1 SGDLS, CDR2 YYNGEE. The CDR3 is 13 amino acids. CDR3 amino acids: CASSDGTGVGYTF. In DNA form, the CDR3 reads TGTGCCAGCAGCGACGGGACAGGGGTTGGCTACACCTTC.

There are many counts of this clonotype. J is TRBJ2-4 and V is TRBV7-2; D is tentatively TRBD1 or TRBD2 (5 bases each). CDR3 length: 12 residues. Deletions cut 8 bases from V and 4 bases from J, with 9 bases between. Germline V CDR1 and CDR2: SGHTA, FQGNSA. CDR3 in DNA: TGTGCCAGCGGTGGGGGAAAAAACATTCAGTACTTC. Its translation: CASGGGKNIQYF.